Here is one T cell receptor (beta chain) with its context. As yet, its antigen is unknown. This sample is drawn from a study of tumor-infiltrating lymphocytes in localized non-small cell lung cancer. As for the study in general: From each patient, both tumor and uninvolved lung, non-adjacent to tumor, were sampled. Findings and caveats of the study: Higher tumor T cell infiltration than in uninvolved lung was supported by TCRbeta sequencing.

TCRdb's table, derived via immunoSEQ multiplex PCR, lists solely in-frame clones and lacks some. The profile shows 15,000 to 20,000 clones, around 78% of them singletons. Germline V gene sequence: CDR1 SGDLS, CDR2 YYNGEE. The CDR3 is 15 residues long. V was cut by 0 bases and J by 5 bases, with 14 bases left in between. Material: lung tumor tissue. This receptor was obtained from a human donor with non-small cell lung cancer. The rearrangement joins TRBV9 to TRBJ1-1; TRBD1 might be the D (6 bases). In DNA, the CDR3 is TGTGCCAGCAGCGTAGGGGCAGGGGTCGATACTGAAGCTTTCTTT. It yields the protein CASSVGAGVDTEAFF.